This is a list of T cell receptor beta chains from one sample in a study of CD8 T cells in Susac syndrome. MiXCR was run by TCRdb on the immunoSEQ multiplex PCR reads, yielding one entry per CDR3 protein. The table lists some 77,000 distinct CDR3 sequences, roughly 93% of them singletons. The source material was CD4+ T cells from PBMCs. These receptors originate from a human donor with Susac syndrome. Each CDR3 is given with its conserved first and last residue.

CDR3aa: CASSFREKLFF
v_gene: TRBV12-3/TRBV12-4

CDR3aa: CASSERQAVKTQYF
v_gene: TRBV2

CDR3aa: CASSQGWRDRVFSGANVLTF
v_gene: TRBV4-3

CDR3aa: CASSSLGTQSSYNSPLHF
v_gene: TRBV7-9

CDR3aa: CASSLVREPYEQYF
v_gene: TRBV7-9

CDR3aa: CASSVDRGYYEQYF
v_gene: TRBV28

CDR3aa: CASSSQPGRDSPLHF
v_gene: TRBV5-1

CDR3aa: CASSIGHRRSYNEQFF
v_gene: TRBV19

CDR3aa: CASRGTNSYEQYF
v_gene: TRBV11-2

CDR3aa: CASSLTAYLSIYTF
v_gene: TRBV27

CDR3aa: CASSLAGLARPNEQFF
v_gene: TRBV28

CDR3aa: CASSSTHQTYNSPLHF
v_gene: TRBV5-6

CDR3aa: CASSPTFRGSPQPQHF
v_gene: TRBV7-9

CDR3aa: CASSLEATGTQYF
v_gene: TRBV5-1

CDR3aa: CASSQDRRNTIYF
v_gene: TRBV3-1

CDR3aa: CASSPETGGTEAFF
v_gene: TRBV5-1

CDR3aa: CASSSQEATEAFF
v_gene: TRBV7-3

CDR3aa: CASRSSVLANTGELFF
v_gene: TRBV12-3/TRBV12-4

CDR3aa: CRGKGPGSSYNSPLHF
v_gene: TRBV20-1

CDR3aa: CSASNPDTYTQYF
v_gene: TRBV20-1

CDR3aa: CASISTGKKTEAFF
v_gene: TRBV19

CDR3aa: CSARDGAASSSYNEQFF
v_gene: TRBV20-1

CDR3aa: CASSFSRMGMGGYTF
v_gene: TRBV7-9

CDR3aa: CSARGGPGARRGGSTQYF
v_gene: TRBV20-1

CDR3aa: CASTLTGRYTEAFF
v_gene: TRBV19

CDR3aa: CASSQSGRIKSYEQYF
v_gene: TRBV7-3

CDR3aa: CASSPTAGTGTLAKNIQYF
v_gene: TRBV27

CDR3aa: CASREDRGIYEQYF
v_gene: TRBV21-1

CDR3aa: CASSSQTPIPGLAVQETQYF
v_gene: TRBV11-1

CDR3aa: CASSLDPGTDTQYF
v_gene: TRBV7-9

CDR3aa: CASSTGRTNQPQHF
v_gene: TRBV9

CDR3aa: CASSSGQVSSYEQYF
v_gene: TRBV6-2/TRBV6-3

CDR3aa: CASSITGSYGYTF
v_gene: TRBV6-2/TRBV6-3

CDR3aa: CASKSGESSYNEQFF
v_gene: TRBV4-1

CDR3aa: CASSPGQGSYNSPLHF
v_gene: TRBV9

CDR3aa: CASSSRRRGETQYF
v_gene: TRBV7-2

CDR3aa: CASSRAGTAGVGGGYTF
v_gene: TRBV7-6

CDR3aa: CASSLFRGKNIQYF
v_gene: TRBV13

CDR3aa: CASSLSLAGPQFF
v_gene: TRBV7-3

CDR3aa: CASSPPMRRGGIKNIQYF
v_gene: TRBV12-3/TRBV12-4

CDR3aa: CSASEGPGYNEQFF
v_gene: TRBV20-1

CDR3aa: CASSQEQSPGGTDTQYF
v_gene: TRBV4-3

CDR3aa: CASSSLEGAEGNQPQHF
v_gene: TRBV12-3/TRBV12-4

CDR3aa: CASSNPTGEMRGYTF
v_gene: TRBV5-1

CDR3aa: CASSSTQGRPQETQYF
v_gene: TRBV7-2

CDR3aa: CASSQARTGRYGYTF
v_gene: TRBV4-3

CDR3aa: CASSLVRGSADTQYF
v_gene: TRBV5-4

CDR3aa: CASRGTGRDYGYTF
v_gene: TRBV28

CDR3aa: CASSFGRASETQYF
v_gene: TRBV27

CDR3aa: CASSPMGRKDTDTQYF
v_gene: TRBV5-1

CDR3aa: CSANGVTVNEQFF
v_gene: TRBV20-1

CDR3aa: CSARVNRVNEQFF
v_gene: TRBV20-1

CDR3aa: CAHLTGTGELFF
v_gene: TRBV6-6

CDR3aa: CASSGHNTGELFF
v_gene: TRBV11-1

CDR3aa: CASSLTPPGTGYAANYGYTF
v_gene: TRBV11-1

CDR3aa: CATVGINYGYTF
v_gene: TRBV2

CDR3aa: CASRDRRPYTEAFF
v_gene: TRBV25-1

CDR3aa: CASSLAPGHNYGYTF
v_gene: TRBV7-9